The T cell receptor (beta chain) described here comes from a study of graft-versus-host responses after intestinal transplantation. Study findings and constraints: Early declines in HvG clones that occurred post-transplant were associated with peak circulating GvH clone levels.

Libraries were prepared by immunoSEQ multiplex PCR; TCRdb keeps only in-frame clonotypes and omits some of them. The sample has tens of thousands of clones, 30% to 40% seen once; the top ten hold approximately 9.6%. Trimming cost V 0 bases and J 5 bases, with 12 bases left between them. The CDR3 sequence is 15 residues long. Germline V gene lookup returns CDR1 SGHDT and CDR2 YYEEEE. The authors plated roughly 200,000 CFSE-labeled responder cells with roughly 200,000 irradiated, violet-dye-labeled stimulator cells. The sequencing used alloreactive CD8+ T cells from a mixed lymphocyte reaction culture, collected before intestinal transplant. Subset in this sample: CFSE-low proliferating T cells sorted from roughly 6-day pre-transplant mixed lymphocyte reaction (GvH or HvG direction). The TCR sequence derives from a human patient who received an intestinal transplant. The V call is TRBV5-6, the J call TRBJ1-5; D ambiguous. This chain's CDR3 is CASSLGPARDQPQHF. CDR3 bases: TGTGCCAGCAGCTTGGGGCCCGCGAGGGATCAGCCCCAGCATTTT.